The rows below give T cell receptor beta chains drawn from one sample of a study of metastatic and nonmetastatic thyroid tumors. Using MiXCR, TCRdb reanalyzed the PCR reads. The sample lists some 90,000 clones, around 9.1% seen once, with approximately 10% in the top ten. Sample: blood. These TCRs come from a female donor with papillary thyroid cancer or a benign thyroid nodule (not recorded which). Some clones in this sample may be carry-over from other donors' samples. CDR3s include the opening cysteine and the closing phenylalanine or tryptophan. The order of the fields is J gene, clone size, V gene, CDR3 length, D gene, CDR3 DNA, CDR3 protein. A D gene is named only where the DNA matches it firmly. The size entry is marked missing in some rows and otherwise reads once, few, many or a size class.

TRBJ2-2,many,TRBV7-6,16,TRBD2,TGTGCCAGCAGCCCTCGGACTAGAGCGAACACCGGGGAGCTGTTTTTT,CASSPRTRANTGELFF
TRBJ2-3,many,TRBV7-3,18,-,TGTGCCAGCAGCTTAACCGGGGGTGGATTCCCTAGCACAGATACGCAGTATTTT,CASSLTGGGFPSTDTQYF
TRBJ2-7,many,TRBV6-1,12,-,TGTGCCAGCACAGGGATTCGGTCCGAGCAGTACTTC,CASTGIRSEQYF
TRBJ1-2,many,TRBV3-1,13,-,TGTGCCAGCAGGGGAGATTGGGTCATAGGCTACACCTTC,CASRGDWVIGYTF
TRBJ1-1,many,TRBV19,17,TRBD1,TGTGCCAGTAGTGCGCCCCCGGGCCCGACAGGGAGCACTGAAGCTTTCTTT,CASSAPPGPTGSTEAFF
TRBJ2-2,many,TRBV5-1,12,TRBD2,TGCGCCAGCAGCTCGGGGGGTCGGGAGCTGTTTTTT,CASSSGGRELFF
TRBJ2-7,-,TRBV20-1,15,TRBD2,TGCAGTGCTAGAGGAGCGGGGGGGCCGGGCTACGAGCAGTACTTC,CSARGAGGPGYEQYF
TRBJ1-5,once,TRBV7-9,14,TRBD1,TGTGCCAGCAGGGCACAGGGGTCAAATCAGCCCCAGCATTTT,CASRAQGSNQPQHF
TRBJ2-5,many,TRBV9,18,TRBD2,TGTGCCAGCAGCGTGACTAGCGGGGGGGCCGTAGGCCAAGAGACCCAGTACTTC,CASSVTSGGAVGQETQYF
TRBJ2-2,once,TRBV5-1,15,-,TGCGCCAGCAGCATCGGGACTCAAAACACCGGGGAGCTGTTTTTT,CASSIGTQNTGELFF
TRBJ2-7,-,TRBV30,16,TRBD1,TGTGCCTGGAGTGTCCTGCAGACAGGGCTGGGAAACGAGCAGTACTTC,CAWSVLQTGLGNEQYF
TRBJ2-1,many,TRBV24-1,14,-,TGTGCCACCAGCGTTCGGTCATCCTACAATGAGCAGTTCTTC,CATSVRSSYNEQFF
TRBJ1-6,medium-sized,TRBV12-3/TRBV12-4,15,-,TGTGCCAGCAGATACTCACGGGACGGCTATTCACCCCTCCACTTT,CASRYSRDGYSPLHF
TRBJ2-7,many,TRBV5-1,13,-,TGCGCCAGCGGGGGTGGGAGCTCCTACGAGCAGTACTTC,CASGGGSSYEQYF
TRBJ2-7,-,TRBV20-1,12,-,TGCAGTGCCTACCGGAGGGGTTACGAGCAGTACTTC,CSAYRRGYEQYF
TRBJ2-7,many,TRBV24-1,13,-,TGTGCCACCAGTGATCCCCCTCAGGACGAGCAGTACTTC,CATSDPPQDEQYF
TRBJ2-7,many,TRBV5-1,13,-,TGCGCCAGCAGCTTGGACGGACCCTACGAGCAGTACTTC,CASSLDGPYEQYF
TRBJ1-2,many,TRBV4-1,15,-,TGCGCCAGCAGCCAAGATCAGACAGTAAAAGTGGGCTACACCTTC,CASSQDQTVKVGYTF
TRBJ1-6,many,TRBV18,16,TRBD1,TGTGCCAGCTTAGCCGGGACAGGGGGTAATAATTCACCCCTCCACTTT,CASLAGTGGNNSPLHF
TRBJ1-1,many,TRBV4-1,14,-,TGCGCCAGCAGCCAAGATCAGGGGTCCACTGAAGCTTTCTTT,CASSQDQGSTEAFF
TRBJ1-5,-,TRBV6-7,14,TRBD1,TGTGCCAGCAGTTATGGACAGGGCAATCAGCCCCAGCATTTT,CASSYGQGNQPQHF
TRBJ2-3,many,TRBV20-1,15,-,TGCAGTGCTAGAGATACTGGGGGGTACACAGATACGCAGTATTTT,CSARDTGGYTDTQYF
TRBJ1-4,few,TRBV6-1,15,-,TGTGCTAGCAGGGCTACCGACAGGTCGCGGGAAAAACTGTTTTTT,CASRATDRSREKLFF
TRBJ1-4,-,TRBV5-1,14,-,TGCGCCAGCAGGTCGGACTCAACTAATGAAAAACTGCTTTTT,CASRSDSTNEKLLF
TRBJ1-2,-,TRBV20-1,14,-,TGCAGTGCTACCGGACAACTCTCCCGGGGAGGCTACACCTTC,CSATGQLSRGGYTF
TRBJ1-1,once,TRBV20-1,12,TRBD1,TGCAGTGCCAGACAGGGTGACACTGAAGCTTTCTTT,CSARQGDTEAFF
TRBJ1-3,-,TRBV28,14,-,TGTGCCAGCAGTTATAGGGGTGGGGGAAACACCATATATTTT,CASSYRGGGNTIYF
TRBJ1-3,many,TRBV3-1,14,-,TGTGCCAGCAGCTCAATCGCATTTGGAAACACCATATATTTT,CASSSIAFGNTIYF
TRBJ1-3,-,TRBV28,15,-,TGTGCCAGCAGTTCGCAGGGTTCGGCTGGAAACACCATATATTTT,CASSSQGSAGNTIYF
TRBJ2-7,-,TRBV20-1,11,-,TGCAGTGCTAGAAGTACCCACAAGAAGTACTTC,CSARSTHKKYF
TRBJ2-1,many,TRBV10-3,15,TRBD2,TGTGCCATCAGTGAGTCTAGCGGGGGCTACAATGAGCAGTTCTTC,CAISESSGGYNEQFF
TRBJ1-5,many,TRBV6-5,15,-,TGTGCCAGCAGTTACTCGTCCAATAGCAATCAGCCCCAGCATTTT,CASSYSSNSNQPQHF
TRBJ2-5,few,TRBV2,11,-,TGTGCCTGGCAACAGCAAGAGACCCAGTACTTC,CAWQQQETQYF
TRBJ1-2,few,TRBV28,11,-,TGTGCCAGCGGAACAGTCTATGGCTACACCTTC,CASGTVYGYTF
TRBJ2-5,many,TRBV7-7,13,-,TGTGCCAGCAGCTTAGCACAGCAAGAGACCCAGTACTTC,CASSLAQQETQYF
TRBJ1-2,many,TRBV7-9,14,-,TGTGCCAGCAGCTTAGCGTCGCTCAGGAAGGGCTACACCTTC,CASSLASLRKGYTF
TRBJ2-3,many,TRBV6-6,17,TRBD1,TGTGCCAGCAGTTATGATAGCCGGCAGGGGGGCACAGATACGCAGTATTTT,CASSYDSRQGGTDTQYF
TRBJ2-2,many,TRBV5-1,17,TRBD2,TGCGCCAGCAGCCGCACGGGCGGGGGGGAGAACACCGGGGAGCTGTTTTTT,CASSRTGGGENTGELFF
TRBJ2-7,many,TRBV12-3/TRBV12-4,11,-,TGTGCCAGCAGTATCCTGAGGGAGCAGTACTTC,CASSILREQYF
TRBJ1-6,few,TRBV6-1,14,-,TGTGCCAGCAGCGATAGGGGGGTTCAATCACCCCTCCACTTT,CASSDRGVQSPLHF
TRBJ2-1,many,TRBV5-5,16,-,TGTGCCAGCAGCTTGGCGGGACCTTTCGGGGGCAATGAGCAGTTCTTC,CASSLAGPFGGNEQFF
TRBJ2-2,-,TRBV6-2/TRBV6-3,16,-,TGTGCCAGCAGTGACTCGGGGGACAGGAACACCGGGGAGCTGTTTTTT,CASSDSGDRNTGELFF
TRBJ2-1,many,TRBV18,16,-,TGTGCCAGCTCACCCCCACAAGGGAGCTCCTACAATGAGCAGTTCTTC,CASSPPQGSSYNEQFF
TRBJ2-7,many,TRBV6-2/TRBV6-3,14,TRBD1,TGTGCCAGCAGATCTTCGACAGGGCCCTACGAGCAGTACTTC,CASRSSTGPYEQYF
TRBJ2-7,many,TRBV5-1,14,TRBD1,TGCGCCAGCAGCTTACAGGGGGGCTCCTACGAGCAGTACTTC,CASSLQGGSYEQYF
TRBJ2-1,many,TRBV24-1,15,TRBD1,TGTGCCACCAGTGATTCCGGGACAGGCTCCAATGAGCAGTTCTTC,CATSDSGTGSNEQFF
TRBJ1-1,many,TRBV2,15,-,TGTGCCAGCAGTGAATGGGCAGAAGGGAACACTGAAGCTTTCTTT,CASSEWAEGNTEAFF